These T cell receptor beta chains were read from a single sample in a study of Ad26.COV2.S vaccination and SARS-CoV-2 variants. Repertoires were generated with immunoSEQ multiplex PCR, while TCRdb's copy carries only in-frame clones and drops some. The data hold some 370,000 clones, with about four fifths observed a single time. The source material was peripheral blood, sampled in a trial of Ad26.COV2.S vaccine versus placebo. These receptors all stem from a person aged 18-60 years who received the Ad26.COV2.S COVID-19 vaccine or a placebo. The CDR3 runs from the conserved cysteine through the conserved F or W. D genes are given only for firm matches. Clone size is not always given. Where it is, it says once, few, many or a class for expanded clones.

length	D	size	V	J	DNA	CDR3
15	-	-	TRBV2	TRBJ2-4	TGTGCCAGCAGCCTCCTAGGGGCAGGGAAAAACATTCAGTACTTC	CASSLLGAGKNIQYF
14	-	-	TRBV13	TRBJ2-1	TGTGCCAGCAGCTTAAGGGCCCGGGTAGGTGAGCAGTTCTTC	CASSLRARVGEQFF
15	TRBD1	-	TRBV11-2	TRBJ1-3	TGTGCCAGCAGCCTCGTACAGGGGGCTGGAAACACCATATATTTT	CASSLVQGAGNTIYF
14	TRBD1	-	TRBV7-9	TRBJ1-2	TGTGCCAGCAGCTACAGACAGGGGGCGAATGGCTACACCTTC	CASSYRQGANGYTF
16	TRBD2	-	TRBV9	TRBJ2-1	TGTGCCAGCAGCACTAGAGCGGGACTGTCCTACAATGAGCAGTTCTTC	CASSTRAGLSYNEQFF
13	-	once	TRBV23-1	TRBJ1-5	TGCGCCAGCAGTCAATCGGTTCCTCAGCCCCAGCATTTT	CASSQSVPQPQHF
15	-	once	TRBV11-2	TRBJ2-1	TGTGCCAGCAGCTCCCTGAGTAGTATCATTGGCCTCCGGTTCTTC	CASSSLSSIIGLRFF
13	-	-	TRBV12-3/TRBV12-4	TRBJ1-4	TGTGCCAGCAGTCCGAACAGGGATGAAAAACTGTTTTTT	CASSPNRDEKLFF
16	-	-	TRBV7-3	TRBJ2-7	TGTGCCAGCAGCTTAAGGCAGGGGCGGGACGAATACGAGCAGTACTTC	CASSLRQGRDEYEQYF
14	-	-	TRBV5-6	TRBJ1-6	TGTGCCAGCAGCTTCAGGCAGGGGAGTTCACCCCTCCACTTT	CASSFRQGSSPLHF
14	TRBD1	-	TRBV7-2	TRBJ2-5	TGTGCCAGCAGGCCGATGGACAGGATGGGGGCCCAGTACTTC	CASRPMDRMGAQYF
13	-	-	TRBV11-1	TRBJ1-2	TGTGCCAGCAGTGGGGGAATGGCGGGTGACTACACCTTC	CASSGGMAGDYTF
13	TRBD1	-	TRBV6-5	TRBJ1-1	TGTGCCAGCAGAAATCAGGGGGACACTGAAGCTTTCTTT	CASRNQGDTEAFF
14	-	-	TRBV3-1/TRBV3-2	TRBJ2-7	TGTGCCAGCGGGGTCCCCGGGACCACCTACGAGCAGTACTTC	CASGVPGTTYEQYF
15	-	-	TRBV9	TRBJ1-6	TGTGCCAGCAGCGCTGGAAGCGGAACGGATTCACCCCTCCACTTT	CASSAGSGTDSPLHF
15	TRBD2	once	TRBV5-1	TRBJ2-1	TGCGCCAGCAGTATCGGGACTATCCCCTACAATGAGCAGTTCTTC	CASSIGTIPYNEQFF
14	-	-	TRBV18	TRBJ1-5	TGTGCCAGCTCGCAACAATATAGCAATCAGCCCCAGCATTTT	CASSQQYSNQPQHF
15	TRBD2	once	TRBV11-3	TRBJ2-1	TGTGCCAGCAGCCAGACCTCAAGCGGGAGTTCTGAGCAGTTCTTC	CASSQTSSGSSEQFF
13	-	-	TRBV3-1/TRBV3-2	TRBJ2-3	TGTGCCAGCAGCCAAGGATGGCGAGATACGCAGTATTTT	CASSQGWRDTQYF
12	TRBD1	-	TRBV11-3	TRBJ2-1	TGTGCCAGCAGGTCTACAGGGGTTGAGCAGTTCTTC	CASRSTGVEQFF
11	TRBD1	-	TRBV29-1	TRBJ1-2	TGCAGCGTTGCAGGGGGCTATGGCTACACCTTC	CSVAGGYGYTF
17	-	-	TRBV19	TRBJ1-5	TGTGCCAGTAGTATATATCTTGACTCGCATAGCAATCAGCCCCAGCATTTT	CASSIYLDSHSNQPQHF
15	TRBD2	once	TRBV7-8	TRBJ2-1	TGTGCCAGCAGCCGAGCGGGGGGGCCAGTCGATGAGCAGTTCTTC	CASSRAGGPVDEQFF
14	-	-	TRBV12-5	TRBJ2-5	TGTGCTAGTGGTTTTTGGGACCACGGGGAGACCCAGTACTTC	CASGFWDHGETQYF
14	TRBD1	-	TRBV4-2	TRBJ1-5	TGTGCCAGCAGCCAAGATCAGGGGGCGCAGCCCCAGCATTTT	CASSQDQGAQPQHF
17	TRBD2	-	TRBV11-3	TRBJ2-1	TGTGCCAGCAGCATGACTAGCGGGAGTAGAATCTACAATGAGCAGTTCTTC	CASSMTSGSRIYNEQFF
14	-	-	TRBV10-2	TRBJ2-7	TGCGCCAGCTCCCTGTCGGGTGACTCCTACGAGCAGTACTTC	CASSLSGDSYEQYF
15	TRBD1	-	TRBV7-9	TRBJ1-1	TGTGCCAGCAGCGCTAGACAGGGAATGAACACTGAAGCTTTCTTT	CASSARQGMNTEAFF
15	-	-	TRBV2	TRBJ2-3	TGTGCCAGCAGTGAACGAGCGGGTCTCACAGATACGCAGTATTTT	CASSERAGLTDTQYF
15	-	once	TRBV5-5	TRBJ1-1	TGTGCCAGCAGCTTGACTCGGACGGATACGGTTGAAGCTTTCTTT	CASSLTRTDTVEAFF
18	TRBD1	-	TRBV3-1/TRBV3-2	TRBJ1-3	TGTGCCAGCAGCCAAGATCGGGCAACAGGGGGTTTAGGAAACACCATATATTTT	CASSQDRATGGLGNTIYF
15	-	-	TRBV27	TRBJ1-6	TGTGCCAGCAGTTTAAGCGGGGGGAATAATTCACCCCTCCACTTT	CASSLSGGNNSPLHF
15	-	-	TRBV6-6	TRBJ1-1	TGTGCCAGCAGTTACGTTGGGGCACTTAACACTGAAGCTTTCTTT	CASSYVGALNTEAFF
15	-	-	TRBV6-5	TRBJ1-6	TGTGCCAGCAGTTATTCGGGGGCAGGTAATTCACCCCTCCACTTT	CASSYSGAGNSPLHF
15	-	-	TRBV7-2	TRBJ1-2	TGTGCCAGCAGCTTGCGGTTTACCTCAGGGTATGGCTACACCTTC	CASSLRFTSGYGYTF
12	-	-	TRBV18	TRBJ2-1	TGTGCCAGCTCACCATGGAGGGGTGAGCAGTTCTTC	CASSPWRGEQFF
14	TRBD1	-	TRBV19	TRBJ2-3	TGTGCCAGTAGCGGTAGGACAGGGGCAGATACGCAGTATTTT	CASSGRTGADTQYF
13	TRBD1	-	TRBV19	TRBJ1-1	TGTGCCAGTAAGGGACAGATGAACACTGAAGCTTTCTTT	CASKGQMNTEAFF
13	TRBD1	once	TRBV28	TRBJ1-2	TGTGCCACTTCCGGGACAGCTAACTATGGCTACACCTTC	CATSGTANYGYTF
16	TRBD1	-	TRBV10-3	TRBJ1-4	TGTGCCATCAGTGAAATTCGGACAGGGGGTAACGAAAAACTGTTTTTT	CAISEIRTGGNEKLFF
13	-	-	TRBV24-1	TRBJ2-2	TGTGCCACCCGGTCAGGGAACACCGGGGAGCTGTTTTTT	CATRSGNTGELFF
15	-	-	TRBV6-5	TRBJ2-3	TGTGCCACCATGTATTGGGGGACGAGCACAGATACGCAGTATTTT	CATMYWGTSTDTQYF
15	-	-	TRBV11-2	TRBJ1-1	TGTGCCAGCAGCTCGGTGGGGACGGCCCAATTTGAAGCTTTCTTT	CASSSVGTAQFEAFF
14	-	-	TRBV4-3	TRBJ2-3	TGCGCCAGCAGCCAATTGGGCGCGGCAGATACGCAGTATTTT	CASSQLGAADTQYF
15	-	-	TRBV5-1	TRBJ1-3	TGCGCCAGCAGCTTGGGGGGGCAATCTGGAAACACCATATATTTT	CASSLGGQSGNTIYF
16	-	-	TRBV27	TRBJ1-3	TGTGCCAGCAGTGATTGGCACGGCGCCCCTGGAAACACCATATATTTT	CASSDWHGAPGNTIYF
14	-	-	TRBV14	TRBJ2-7	TGTGCCAGCAGCCAGGGCAGCCTAACCTACGAGCAGTACTTC	CASSQGSLTYEQYF
14	TRBD1	-	TRBV9	TRBJ1-6	TGTGCCAGCACCCCTAGACAGGGTAATTCACCCCTCCACTTT	CASTPRQGNSPLHF
13	-	-	TRBV6-5	TRBJ1-2	TGTGCCAGCAGGGGACCGACCGTCTATGGCTACACCTTC	CASRGPTVYGYTF
14	-	-	TRBV15	TRBJ1-5	TGTGCCACCAGCGCCCGGGGGGGGAATCAGCCCCAGCATTTT	CATSARGGNQPQHF
13	-	once	TRBV19	TRBJ2-7	TGTGCCAGTAGTGCCGCCGGCCCGTACGAGCAGTACTTC	CASSAAGPYEQYF
18	TRBD2	once	TRBV4-2	TRBJ2-5	TGTGCCAGCAGCCAAGGGGATTACAGGACTAGCGGCCAAGAGACCCAGTACTTC	CASSQGDYRTSGQETQYF